The 22 T cell receptor beta chains below were found in one sample sequenced in a study of blood T cell repertoires in COVID-19. Clones were sequenced by immunoSEQ multiplex PCR, and TCRdb holds only the in-frame ones, with some missing. The sample lists some 120,000 clones, around 79% occurring once. Sequencing input: peripheral blood. The receptors were gathered from a man aged 80 or over with acute or convalescent COVID-19.

The table lists this clone with a count of one. The gene calls are TRBV2 and TRBJ1-1; weak D call: TRBD1 (5 bases). Germline CDR1 SNHLY, CDR2 FYNNEI. The V end was cut by 2 bases, the J end by 0 bases, with 13 bases between. This CDR3 is 16 amino acids long. The CDR3 bases are TGTGCCAGCAGTGAAAGGGGCGCGTCGATGAACACTGAAGCTTTCTTT. It encodes CASSERGASMNTEAFF.

The chain employs TRBV19 and TRBJ1-2; no clear D gene. V was cut by 5 bases and J by 0 bases, with 10 bases left in between. Per germline, CDR1 LNHDA and CDR2 SQIVND (reference sequence). This CDR3 has 14 amino acids. CDR3 protein: CASSSGSTNYGYTF. The CDR3 coding sequence is TGTGCCAGTAGTTCGGGATCAACTAACTATGGCTACACCTTC.

The chain combines TRBV27 with TRBJ1-5; a weak D match, TRBD1 (6 bases). The germline CDR1 and CDR2 sequences are MNHEY and SMNVEV (reference sequence). V was trimmed by 6 bases and J by 9 bases, leaving 21 bases between them. The CDR3 has 15 residues. In DNA, the CDR3 is TGTGCCAGCAGCCAGGACAGAAGCGGAGCCGGGCCCCAGCATTTT. Translating it yields CASSQDRSGAGPQHF.

The chain combines TRBV5-5 with TRBJ2-3, with TRBD2 matching 8 bases. The CDR3 is made up of 17 amino acids. V trimming: 2 bases; J trimming: 4 bases; junction bases outside the gene matches: 12. Germline lookup yields CDR1 SGHKS and CDR2 YYEKEE (reference sequence). In nucleotides, the CDR3 is TGTGCCAGCAGCTTCTTGTTCTCCCGGGGGGGGCCAGATACGCAGTATTTT. This encodes CASSFLFSRGGPDTQYF.

The chain couples TRBV28 to TRBJ1-2; D might be TRBD1 (5 bases). V lost 4 bases, J lost 5 bases, and 14 bases lay in between. The CDR3 has 14 residues. In germline, CDR1 is MDHEN, CDR2 SYDVKM. In nucleotides, the CDR3 is TGTGCCAGCAGTTACCAGACCCGGGGGTATGGCTACACCTTC. Translating gives CASSYQTRGYGYTF.

The genes are TRBV7-9 and TRBJ2-1, with TRBD1 matching over 9 bases. Germline assignment: CDR1 SEHNR and CDR2 FQNEAQ (reference sequence). V was clipped by 5 bases and J by 3 bases; unmatched bases: 8. The CDR3 is 16 residues long. CDR3 bases: TGTGCCAGCAGCATAACCCGGGACAGGGTCTACAATGAGCAGTTCTTC. Amino acid sequence: CASSITRDRVYNEQFF.

CDR3 loop: CASSESTGLAEQYF. Here the CDR3 DNA reads TGTGCCAGCAGTGAATCGACAGGGCTCGCCGAGCAGTACTTC. The genes are TRBV2 and TRBJ2-7; 7 bases map to TRBD1. V dropped 2 bases and J dropped 6; count of bases not matched to a gene: 7. Germline lookup yields CDR1 SNHLY and CDR2 FYNNEI. The CDR3 loop spans 14 amino acids.

Points on this clone: At the DNA level, this CDR3 is encoded by other sequences in the same sample as well. The V call is TRBV5-1, the J call TRBJ2-3; 13 nucleotides line up with TRBD2. Germline CDR1 SGHRS, CDR2 YFSETQ. This CDR3 comprises 18 residues. V shed 1 base, J shed 0 bases, and the junction held 5 bases outside the gene matches. The CDR3 loop is CASSLPGLAGTSTDTQYF. The DNA of the CDR3 is TGCGCCAGCAGCTTGCCGGGACTAGCGGGGACTAGCACAGATACGCAGTATTTT.

This clone was observed a handful of times. The chain joins TRBV3-1 (or the pseudogene TRBV3-2) to TRBJ1-5; D is unclear. V gave up 4 bases and J gave up 4 bases, with 8 bases separating them. Germline V CDR1 and CDR2: LGHDT, YNNKEL (reference sequence). This CDR3 has 13 residues. The chain's CDR3 is CASSRGRNQPQHF. CDR3 nucleotides: TGTGCCAGCAGCCGAGGGAGAAATCAGCCCCAGCATTTT.

The chain is built from TRBV12-3 or TRBV12-4 and TRBJ2-7, with a weak D call TRBD2 (6 bases). The CDR3 spans 13 residues. V was shortened by 6 bases and J by 7 bases, with 16 bases between the two germline ends. The CDR3 DNA follows: TGTGCCAGCAGCCTCTTAGGGGCGGGAGAGCAGTACTTC. The encoded protein is CASSLLGAGEQYF.

V gene TRBV5-6 combines with J gene TRBJ1-2; D call uncertain. CDR3 size: 14 residues. Germline CDR1 and CDR2: SGHDT and YYEEEE. The V end was cut by 4 bases, the J end by 4 bases, with 14 bases between. The CDR3 protein is CASSPQQKTYGYTF. The CDR3 region has the DNA TGTGCCAGCAGCCCTCAACAAAAAACCTATGGCTACACCTTC.

This clone was observed at least ten times. The chain recombines TRBV4-2 with TRBJ1-5; D is undetermined. The CDR3 extends over 16 amino acids. Trimming removed 0 bases at V and 4 bases at J, with 13 bases between. Germline-derived CDR1 and CDR2 are LGHNA and YNFKEQ. Written as DNA, the CDR3 is TGTGCCAGCAGCCAAGATCTCTGGGCCTTGAATCAGCCCCAGCATTTT. It translates to CASSQDLWALNQPQHF.

The chain uses TRBV24-1 and TRBJ1-2; D is undetermined. Trimming removed 3 bases from V and 1 base from J, with 8 bases in between. The germline V gene encodes CDR1 KGHDR and CDR2 SFDVKD. The CDR3 consists of 14 residues. DNA of the CDR3: TGTGCCACCAGTGATAACAGTTTTAACTATGGCTACACCTTC. Protein product: CATSDNSFNYGYTF.

This chain uses TRBV30 with TRBJ2-7; 10 bases align to TRBD1. Per the germline V gene, CDR1 is GTSNPN and CDR2 is SVGIG (reference sequence). V shed 1 base and J 3 bases; nucleotides not matched to a gene: 0. This CDR3 has 13 residues. The CDR3 DNA reads TGTGCCTGGAGTGGGACAGGGGGCTACGAGCAGTACTTC. Translation gives CAWSGTGGYEQYF.

The CDR3 DNA follows: TGTGCCAGCAGCTTAGCGCCAAGGGGATTGTCTGGCAATGAGCAGTTCTTC. This encodes CASSLAPRGLSGNEQFF. The chain joins TRBV7-2 to TRBJ2-1; the D gene is possibly TRBD1 (5 bases). V was pared by 0 bases and J by 6 bases, with 18 bases between. This CDR3 is built from 17 residues. Germline CDR1 is SGHTA and CDR2 is FQGNSA.

The chain recombines TRBV6-6 with TRBJ2-7; 11 bases map to TRBD1. This CDR3 has 14 residues. With V trimmed by 6 bases and J by 5 bases, 6 bases remained unmatched. From germline, CDR1 is MNHNY and CDR2 SVGAGI (reference sequence). The CDR3 sequence is CASRPGQGADEQYF. In DNA, the CDR3 is TGTGCCAGCAGACCTGGACAGGGGGCGGACGAGCAGTACTTC.

This clone was detected only a few times. The chain uses TRBV20-1 and TRBJ2-1; TRBD1 agrees at 7 bases. Per the germline V gene, CDR1 is DFQATT and CDR2 is SNEGSKA (reference sequence). CDR3 length: 12 residues. The trim removed 3 bases at V and 9 bases at J, leaving 5 bases unmatched. The CDR3 sequence is CSASLGGVEQFF. CDR3 DNA sequence: TGCAGTGCTAGTTTAGGGGGCGTTGAGCAGTTCTTC.

The chain is built from TRBV3-1 (or the pseudogene TRBV3-2) and TRBJ2-1, with 13 positions matching TRBD2. Germline CDR1 LGHDT, CDR2 YNNKEL (reference sequence). V dropped 2 bases and J dropped 9; count of bases not matched to a gene: 10. The CDR3 is made up of 17 amino acids. Written as DNA, the CDR3 is TGTGCCAGCAGCCAACGCCTACTAGCGGGGGGGCGGGTTGAGCAGTTCTTC. Its translation: CASSQRLLAGGRVEQFF.

This chain joins TRBV25-1 and TRBJ1-5; a weak D match, TRBD1 (6 bases). The CDR3 covers 15 residues. Per germline, CDR1 MGHDK and CDR2 SYGVNS. V was pared by 3 bases and J by 3 bases, with 12 bases between. CDR3 sequence reads: CASSEGHLTNQPQHF. CDR3 coding DNA: TGTGCCAGCAGTGAGGGACACCTTACCAATCAGCCCCAGCATTTT.

The gene calls are TRBV7-9 and TRBJ2-2; 8 bases are shared with TRBD2. This CDR3 has 18 amino acids. Germline assignment: CDR1 SEHNR and CDR2 FQNEAQ (reference sequence). V lost 8 bases to trimming and J lost 1 base; unmatched junction nucleotides: 15. The DNA for the CDR3 is TGTGCCAGCGCCCGTTCGGTTTACGGGGGGGAGAACACCGGGGAGCTGTTTTTT. Translating gives CASARSVYGGENTGELFF.

The chain carries TRBV6-5 and TRBJ1-1; the match to TRBD1 covers 9 bases. This CDR3 is 14 amino acids long. Germline V gene sequence: CDR1 MNHEY, CDR2 SVGAGI. The V and J ends lost 6 bases and 5 bases, in that order; junction bases with no gene match: 7. CDR3 coding DNA: TGTGCCAGCAGAACAAGACAGGGGGGGACTGAAGCTTTCTTT. Amino acid sequence: CASRTRQGGTEAFF.

The sample holds one count of this clone. CDR3 DNA: TGCAGCGTTAACAGGGGTAACTATGGCTACACCTTC. As protein: CSVNRGNYGYTF. This chain connects TRBV29-1 to TRBJ1-2, with 7 bases matching TRBD1. V lost 5 bases to trimming and J lost 1 base; unmatched junction nucleotides: 1. The V gene's germline CDR1 is SQVTM and CDR2 ANQGSEA. The CDR3 is 12 residues long.